The present T cell receptor (beta chain) was sequenced within a study of cytomegalovirus exposure and HLA in healthy donors. General study findings and limits: Highest at DRB1 and lowest at HLA-C, TCR association rates differed among HLA loci in a later analysis.

On this clone itself: What it recognizes is unknown.

Germline V gene lookup returns CDR1 SGHRS and CDR2 YFSETQ. V dropped 5 bases and J dropped 5; count of bases not matched to a gene: 10. The CDR3 has 17 residues. Researchers ran the PCR with 60 Vbeta and 13 Jbeta primers. Clones were sequenced by immunoSEQ multiplex PCR, and TCRdb holds only the in-frame ones, with some missing. The sample includes some 63,000 clones, around 83% of them seen just once. Input material: PBMCs. V and J are TRBV5-1 and TRBJ2-7; 16 bases are shared with TRBD2. The clonotype comes from a human donor in good health. CDR3 loop: CASSSGLAGGLFNEQYF. The CDR3 nucleotides read TGCGCCAGCAGTTCGGGACTAGCGGGGGGGCTTTTTAACGAGCAGTACTTC.